This is a list of T cell receptor beta chains from one sample in a study of liver allograft versus peripheral blood T cells. TCRdb re-called the reads with MiXCR, one entry per CDR3 protein. Seen here are about 8,400 distinct CDR3 sequences, more than 15% observed once, and the top ten hold approximately 4.5%. These receptors originate from a human patient who had a liver transplant. Some T cells may have come from the graft donor. Each CDR3 is given without its conserved first and last residue.

J: TRBJ1-5; V: TRBV7-2; CDR3: ASSLMAERNQPQH
J: TRBJ2-1; V: TRBV24-1; CDR3: ATSGHPGREGYNEQF
J: TRBJ2-4; V: TRBV14; CDR3: ASSAQGGDIQY
J: TRBJ2-5; V: TRBV6-6; CDR3: ASSPGIRSWQETQY
J: TRBJ2-7; V: TRBV9; CDR3: ASSLLGTGTEQY
J: TRBJ2-2; V: TRBV9; CDR3: ASREGAGTGELF
J: TRBJ1-2; V: TRBV18; CDR3: ASSPLGDRGRTYGYT
J: TRBJ1-1; V: TRBV7-9; CDR3: ASSLSPTGNAF
J: TRBJ1-5; V: TRBV19; CDR3: ASSNLIQPQH
J: TRBJ1-2; V: TRBV5-6; CDR3: ASSLGGDGYT
J: TRBJ2-3; V: TRBV28; CDR3: AAGRWPPMTNTQY
J: TRBJ1-2; V: TRBV11-1; CDR3: ASSTLDRGGFGYT
J: TRBJ2-2; V: TRBV6-5; CDR3: ASSYSGLVGTGELF
J: TRBJ1-2; V: TRBV5-6; CDR3: ASSFWSGGPRRYT
J: TRBJ2-1; V: TRBV20-1; CDR3: SAQSGGPYNEQF
J: TRBJ1-4; V: TRBV18; CDR3: ASSPYRAAEKLF